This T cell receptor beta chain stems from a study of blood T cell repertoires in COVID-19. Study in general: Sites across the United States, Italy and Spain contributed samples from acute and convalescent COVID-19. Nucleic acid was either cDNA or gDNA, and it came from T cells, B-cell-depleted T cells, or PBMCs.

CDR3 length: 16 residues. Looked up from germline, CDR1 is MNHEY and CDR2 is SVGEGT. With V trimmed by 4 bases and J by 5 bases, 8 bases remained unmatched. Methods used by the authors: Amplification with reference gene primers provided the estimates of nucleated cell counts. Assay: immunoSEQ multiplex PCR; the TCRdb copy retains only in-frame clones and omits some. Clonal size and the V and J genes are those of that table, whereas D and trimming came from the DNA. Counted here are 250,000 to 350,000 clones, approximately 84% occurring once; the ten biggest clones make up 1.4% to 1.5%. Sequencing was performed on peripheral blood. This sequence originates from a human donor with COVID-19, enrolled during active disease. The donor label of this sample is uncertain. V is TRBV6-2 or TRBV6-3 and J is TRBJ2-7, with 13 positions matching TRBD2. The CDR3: CASSLGRTSGRDEQYF. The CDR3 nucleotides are TGTGCCAGCAGTTTAGGCCGGACTAGCGGGAGAGACGAGCAGTACTTC.